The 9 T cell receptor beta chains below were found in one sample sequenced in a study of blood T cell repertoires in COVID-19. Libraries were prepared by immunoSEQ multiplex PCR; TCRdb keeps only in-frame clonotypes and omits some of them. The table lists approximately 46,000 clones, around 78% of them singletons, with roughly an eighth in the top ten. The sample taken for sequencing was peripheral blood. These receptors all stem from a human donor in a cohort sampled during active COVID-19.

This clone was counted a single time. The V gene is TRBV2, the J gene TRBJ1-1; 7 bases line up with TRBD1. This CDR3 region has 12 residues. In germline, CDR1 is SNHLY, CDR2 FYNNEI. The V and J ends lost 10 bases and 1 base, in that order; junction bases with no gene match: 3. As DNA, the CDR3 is TGTGCCACCAGGACAGGGAACACTGAAGCTTTCTTT. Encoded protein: CATRTGNTEAFF.

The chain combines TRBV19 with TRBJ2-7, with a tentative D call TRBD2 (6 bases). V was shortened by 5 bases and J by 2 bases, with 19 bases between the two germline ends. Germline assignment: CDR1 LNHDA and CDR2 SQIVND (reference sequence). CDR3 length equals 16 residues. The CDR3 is CASSPTPGRDPYEQYF. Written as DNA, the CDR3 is TGTGCCAGTAGTCCCACCCCCGGGAGAGACCCCTACGAGCAGTACTTC.

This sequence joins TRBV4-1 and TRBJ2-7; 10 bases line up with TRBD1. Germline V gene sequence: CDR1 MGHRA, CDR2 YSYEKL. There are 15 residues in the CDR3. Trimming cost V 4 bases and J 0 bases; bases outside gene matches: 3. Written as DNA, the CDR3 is TGCGCCAGCAGCCTTAGGACAGGGGGCTCCTACGAGCAGTACTTC. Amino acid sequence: CASSLRTGGSYEQYF.

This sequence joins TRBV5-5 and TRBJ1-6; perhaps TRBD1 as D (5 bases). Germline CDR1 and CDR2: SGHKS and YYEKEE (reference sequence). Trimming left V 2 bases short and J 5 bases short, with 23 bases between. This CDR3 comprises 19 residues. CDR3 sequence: CASSFSAGGPRRNNSPLHF. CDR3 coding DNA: TGTGCCAGCAGCTTTTCGGCGGGGGGACCGCGTAGAAATAATTCACCCCTCCACTTT.

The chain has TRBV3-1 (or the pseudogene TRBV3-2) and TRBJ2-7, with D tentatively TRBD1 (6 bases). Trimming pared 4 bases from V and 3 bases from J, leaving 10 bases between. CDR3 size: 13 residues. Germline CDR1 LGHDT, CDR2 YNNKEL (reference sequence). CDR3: CASSRRGIYEQYF. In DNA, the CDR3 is TGTGCCAGCAGCCGCAGGGGAATCTACGAGCAGTACTTC.

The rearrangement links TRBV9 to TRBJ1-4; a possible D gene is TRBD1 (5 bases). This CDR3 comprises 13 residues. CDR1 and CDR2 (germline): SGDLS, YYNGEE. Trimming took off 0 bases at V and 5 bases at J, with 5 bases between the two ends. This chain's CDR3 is CASSVAGNEKLFF. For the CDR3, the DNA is TGTGCCAGCAGCGTAGCAGGGAATGAAAAACTGTTTTTT.

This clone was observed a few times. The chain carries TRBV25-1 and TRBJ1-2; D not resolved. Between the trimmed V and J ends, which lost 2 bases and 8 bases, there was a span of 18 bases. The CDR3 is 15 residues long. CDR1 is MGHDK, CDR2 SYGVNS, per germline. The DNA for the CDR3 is TGTGCCAGCAGTGAAGTGAGTAGCATCCCTTCGGGCTACACCTTC. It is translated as CASSEVSSIPSGYTF.

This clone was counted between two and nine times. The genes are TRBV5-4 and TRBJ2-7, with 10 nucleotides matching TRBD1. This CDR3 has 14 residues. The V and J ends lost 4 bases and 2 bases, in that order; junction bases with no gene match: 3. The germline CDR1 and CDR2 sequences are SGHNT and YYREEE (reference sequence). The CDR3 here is CASSAGQGAYEQYF. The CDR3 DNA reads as TGTGCCAGCAGCGCCGGACAGGGGGCCTACGAGCAGTACTTC.

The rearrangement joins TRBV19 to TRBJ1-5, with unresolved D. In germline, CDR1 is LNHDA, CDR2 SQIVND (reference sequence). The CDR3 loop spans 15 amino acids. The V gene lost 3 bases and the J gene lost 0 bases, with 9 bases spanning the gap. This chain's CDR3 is CASSIYGNSNQPQHF. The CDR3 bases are TGTGCCAGTAGTATCTACGGGAATAGCAATCAGCCCCAGCATTTT.